Following are 32 T cell receptor beta chains from one sample sequenced in a study of cytomegalovirus exposure and HLA in healthy donors. PCR primers comprised 60 Vbeta and 13 Jbeta primers. Sequencing used immunoSEQ multiplex PCR; TCRdb keeps in-frame clones, though not all of them. The sample holds about 200,000 clones, over 80% seen once. Specimen: PBMCs. These receptors originate from a boy aged 2 to 10 in good health and CMV-seronegative.

The chain links TRBV27 to TRBJ1-1; the D is unclear. The CDR3 totals 15 residues. The germline CDR1 and CDR2 sequences are MNHEY and SMNVEV (reference sequence). The V end was cut by 0 bases, the J end by 5 bases, with 13 bases between. CDR3 coding DNA: TGTGCCAGCAGTTTATCAGAGCATTTCGGGACTGAAGCTTTCTTT. This codes for CASSLSEHFGTEAFF.

V is TRBV5-1 and J is TRBJ1-6, with a possible D match to TRBD1 (6 bases). Trimming left V 0 bases short and J 5 bases short, with 12 bases between. The germline V gene encodes CDR1 SGHRS and CDR2 YFSETQ. This CDR3 is 16 amino acids long. The CDR3 here is CASSLASGADNSPLHF. The CDR3 coding sequence is TGCGCCAGCAGCTTGGCGTCAGGGGCGGATAATTCACCCCTCCACTTT.

The J gene is TRBJ1-2, the V gene TRBV6-1, with a possible D match to TRBD1 (6 bases). Germline loops: CDR1 MNHNS, CDR2 SASEGT. This CDR3 comprises 14 residues. V shed 2 bases and J shed 4 bases, with 11 bases lying between them. CDR3 nucleotide sequence: TGTGCCAGCAGTGAACTTGGGGGCAGCTATGGCTACACCTTC. Amino acids: CASSELGGSYGYTF.

This chain joins TRBV14 and TRBJ2-3, with 10 positions matching TRBD2. This CDR3 is built from 16 residues. Germline values: CDR1 SGHDN, CDR2 FVKESK. V gave up 4 bases and J gave up 3 bases; unmatched junction bases: 7. The chain's CDR3 is CASSPLAGVGTDTQYF. CDR3 DNA: TGTGCCAGCAGCCCCCTAGCGGGAGTGGGGACAGATACGCAGTATTTT.

The chain employs TRBV15 and TRBJ1-5; 9 nucleotides line up with TRBD1. This CDR3 comprises 16 residues. V was pared by 1 base and J by 0 bases, with 1 base of the junction left unmatched. CDR1 and CDR2 (germline): LNHNV, YYDKDF (reference sequence). The CDR3 DNA follows: TGTGCCACCAGCAGAGCGGACAGGGGTAGCAATCAGCCCCAGCATTTT. This translates into CATSRADRGSNQPQHF.

The chain combines TRBV11-2 with TRBJ2-7; possible D gene TRBD2, 6 bases. The CDR3 sequence is 15 residues long. Germline V gene data show CDR1 as SGHAT and CDR2 as FQNNGV. Trimming took off 4 bases at V and 4 bases at J, with 17 bases between the two ends. The CDR3 sequence: CASSSERVGGYEQYF. The CDR3, as DNA: TGTGCCAGCAGCTCCGAGCGGGTGGGTGGGTACGAGCAGTACTTC.

V gene TRBV27 combines with J gene TRBJ2-5; 15 nucleotides agree with TRBD2. In germline, CDR1 is MNHEY, CDR2 SMNVEV (reference sequence). J lost 5 bases, V lost 5 bases, and 6 bases had no gene match. The CDR3 runs to 16 residues. CDR3 DNA: TGTGCCAGCAGTCCCGGACTAGCGGGAGGGAGGGAGACCCAGTACTTC. It encodes CASSPGLAGGRETQYF.

This clone occurred once. This chain uses TRBV5-8 with TRBJ2-5; 8 nucleotides agree with TRBD1. V trimming: 2 bases; J trimming: 5 bases; junction bases outside the gene matches: 2. CDR3 length: 13 residues. Germline V lookup: CDR1 SGHTS, CDR2 YDEGEE. CDR3: CASSFDRGETQYF. The CDR3 DNA reads TGTGCCAGCAGCTTTGACAGGGGTGAGACCCAGTACTTC. Complete variable domain (other parts from reference TRBV5-8 and TRBJ2-5): EAGVTQSPTHLIKTRGQQATLRCSPISGHTSVYWYQQALGLGLQFLLWYDEGEERNRGNFPPRFSGRQFPNYSSELNVNALELEDSALYLCASSFDRGETQYFGPGTRLLVL.

V is TRBV10-3 and J is TRBJ1-2, with TRBD1 matching 8 bases. V trimming: 2 bases; J trimming: 12 bases; junction bases outside the gene matches: 11. Germline CDR1 reads ENHRY; CDR2 reads SYGVKD. This CDR3 spans 14 amino acids. The CDR3 spells CAISEGLGQELDTF. The CDR3 DNA follows: TGTGCCATCAGTGAGGGATTGGGACAGGAGCTTGACACCTTC.

The chain is built from TRBV7-2 and TRBJ2-5; the match to TRBD2 covers 12 bases. Germline V gene data show CDR1 as SGHTA and CDR2 as FQGNSA. This CDR3 has 17 residues. V shed 1 base and J 5 bases; nucleotides not matched to a gene: 8. This CDR3 reads CASSLGSTSGSTETQYF. CDR3 DNA: TGTGCCAGCAGCTTAGGGTCGACTAGCGGGAGTACGGAGACCCAGTACTTC.

The V gene is TRBV2, the J gene TRBJ1-5; the match to TRBD1 covers 8 bases. V shed 8 bases and J 6 bases; nucleotides not matched to a gene: 15. The CDR3 is 16 amino acids. Germline V CDR1 and CDR2: SNHLY, FYNNEI. Here the CDR3 reads CASGDWRTGRSQPQHF. Here the CDR3 DNA reads TGTGCCAGCGGGGACTGGAGGACAGGGAGGTCTCAGCCCCAGCATTTT.

V is TRBV14 and J is TRBJ1-2; 8 nucleotides line up with TRBD1. Trimming took 3 bases from V and 3 from J; bases not matched to a gene: 6. The CDR3 sequence is 15 residues long. Germline CDR1 and CDR2: SGHDN and FVKESK. CDR3 loop: CASSHTGQEYYGYTF. As DNA, the CDR3 is TGTGCCAGCAGCCATACGGGACAGGAGTACTATGGCTACACCTTC.

J is TRBJ2-1 and V is TRBV29-1; no firm D call. CDR1 and CDR2 from the germline V gene are SQVTM and ANQGSEA. The ends were cut back, 2 bases at V and 5 bases at J, with 7 bases in the middle. This CDR3 comprises 12 residues. Here the CDR3 reads CSVETGDNEQFF. The CDR3 DNA is TGCAGCGTTGAAACTGGAGACAATGAGCAGTTCTTC.

V and J are TRBV6-5 and TRBJ2-7; 8 bases align to TRBD2. Germline V gene lookup returns CDR1 MNHEY and CDR2 SVGAGI. Losses at the gene ends were 4 bases for V and 1 base for J; bases not matched to a gene: 9. This CDR3 comprises 16 residues. The CDR3 coding sequence is TGTGCCAGCAGTTCCTCGAGCGGGGGCGAATCCTACGAGCAGTACTTC. It specifies CASSSSSGGESYEQYF.

J is TRBJ2-5 and V is TRBV29-1, with D possibly matching TRBD2 (7 bases). This CDR3 is built from 12 residues. From germline, CDR1 is SQVTM and CDR2 ANQGSEA. V lost 6 bases, J lost 4 bases, and 12 bases lay in between. CDR3 in amino acids: CSVEGGRETQYF. In DNA form, the CDR3 reads TGCAGCGTCGAGGGGGGGAGAGAGACCCAGTACTTC.

This clone was picked up a small number of times. The chain links TRBV4-1 to TRBJ1-1, with no clear D. Per the germline V gene, CDR1 is MGHRA and CDR2 is YSYEKL. V was pared by 4 bases and J by 7 bases, with 10 bases between. The CDR3 sequence is 12 residues long. The CDR3 bases are TGCGCCAGCAGCCGTCCGGGGAATGAAGCTTTCTTT. It codes for CASSRPGNEAFF.

The chain employs TRBV19 and TRBJ1-1; the match to TRBD1 covers 8 bases. V was clipped by 8 bases and J by 4 bases; unmatched bases: 12. The CDR3 loop spans 15 amino acids. The germline gives CDR1 LNHDA, CDR2 SQIVND (reference sequence). CDR3 coding DNA: TGTGCCAGTTTGGGAGGACAGGGCGCGGGCACTGAAGCTTTCTTT. Translating gives CASLGGQGAGTEAFF.

Comments on this clone: At one end the junction does not follow the germline gene, possibly because of a read error. This chain connects TRBV7-9 to TRBJ1-2, with a tentative D call TRBD1 (6 bases). Per germline, CDR1 SEHNR and CDR2 FQNEAQ (reference sequence). The length of the CDR3 is 12 residues. The CDR3, as DNA: TGTGCCAGCAGCGGTAGCGGGGGCGGCGTGATTTTC. This sequence encodes CASSGSGGGVIF.

This chain connects TRBV6-1 to TRBJ1-5; D is ambiguous. CDR1 MNHNS and CDR2 SASEGT come from the germline V gene. This CDR3 is built from 15 residues. The V end lost 2 bases, the J end lost 0 bases, and 8 bases lay between the germline ends. The CDR3 is CASSELGYSNQPQHF. As DNA, the CDR3 is TGTGCCAGCAGTGAACTAGGATATAGCAATCAGCCCCAGCATTTT.

The rearrangement links TRBV19 to TRBJ2-7; the match to TRBD1 covers 7 bases. V lost 4 bases and J lost 6; bases outside the gene matches: 0. CDR1 is LNHDA and CDR2 is SQIVND in the germline V gene (reference sequence). This CDR3 has 11 residues. CDR3 bases: TGTGCCAGTAGTAACAGGGGCGAGCAGTACTTC. The encoded protein is CASSNRGEQYF. Full variable domain (rest looked up from reference TRBV19 and TRBJ2-7): DGGITQSPKYLFRKEGQNVTLSCEQNLNHDAMYWYRQDPGQGLRLIYYSQIVNDFQKGDIAEGYSVSREKKESFPLTVTSAQKNPTAFYLCASSNRGEQYFGPGTRLTVT.

This clone was counted a few times. The chain has TRBV7-6 and TRBJ1-1, with 8 bases matching TRBD1. The CDR3 totals 14 residues. The V and J ends lost 1 base and 5 bases, in that order; junction bases with no gene match: 3. Germline lookup yields CDR1 SGHVS and CDR2 FNYEAQ. This chain's CDR3 is CASSLGTGMTEAFF. CDR3 nucleotide sequence: TGTGCCAGCAGCTTAGGGACAGGGATGACTGAAGCTTTCTTT.

This clone has a single count. The chain joins TRBV11-2 to TRBJ1-1; a weak D match, TRBD1 (6 bases). Trimming took off 5 bases at V and 4 bases at J, with 14 bases between the two ends. The CDR3 length is 14 residues. Germline V gene data show CDR1 as SGHAT and CDR2 as FQNNGV. This chain's CDR3 is CASSRTARGTEAFF. The CDR3 region has the DNA TGTGCCAGCAGCCGGACAGCCCGGGGCACTGAAGCTTTCTTT.

The chain carries TRBV19 and TRBJ2-5; D ambiguous. V was cut by 1 base and J by 2 bases, with 5 bases left in between. From germline, CDR1 is LNHDA and CDR2 SQIVND (reference sequence). CDR3 length: 13 residues. CDR3 bases: TGTGCCAGTAGTATAGGTCCTCAAGAGACCCAGTACTTC. Amino acids: CASSIGPQETQYF.

This chain connects TRBV27 to TRBJ2-1, with 10 bases lining up with TRBD1. This CDR3 is 16 amino acids long. Trimming removed 6 bases from V and 3 bases from J; junction bases left unmatched: 8. Germline assignment: CDR1 MNHEY and CDR2 SMNVEV (reference sequence). The CDR3 reads CASSPGTGVLYNEQFF. As DNA, the CDR3 is TGTGCCAGCAGCCCAGGGACAGGGGTCCTCTACAATGAGCAGTTCTTC.

The chain uses TRBV5-1 and TRBJ2-1; D is possibly TRBD2 (6 bases). Trimming left V 7 bases short and J 1 base short, with 15 bases between. Germline CDR1 reads SGHRS; CDR2 reads YFSETQ. The CDR3 is 15 residues long. CDR3 nucleotide sequence: TGCGCCAGCGAACGACTAGGCGGTTCCTACAATGAGCAGTTCTTC. Its translation is CASERLGGSYNEQFF. The full variable domain, completed using reference TRBV5-1 and TRBJ2-1, is KAGVTQTPRYLIKTRGQQVTLSCSPISGHRSVSWYQQTPGQGLQFLFEYFSETQRNKGNFPGRFSGRQFSNSRSEMNVSTLELGDSALYLCASERLGGSYNEQFFGPGTRLTVL.

This chain joins TRBV6-4 and TRBJ2-2; 8 nucleotides line up with TRBD2. V shed 6 bases, J shed 4 bases, and the junction held 4 bases outside the gene matches. Germline lookup yields CDR1 MRHNA and CDR2 SNTAGT. This CDR3 is built from 14 residues. The CDR3 sequence is CASSTSGSTGELFF. For the CDR3, the DNA is TGTGCCAGCAGCACTAGCGGATCCACCGGGGAGCTGTTTTTT.

Concerning this clone itself: Other nucleotide sequences from this sample produce the same CDR3. The chain has TRBV5-4 and TRBJ2-1; 10 nucleotides align to TRBD2. Trimming took 0 bases from V and 4 from J; bases not matched to a gene: 4. The CDR3 is made up of 16 amino acids. Germline CDR1 SGHNT, CDR2 YYREEE (reference sequence). In nucleotides, the CDR3 is TGTGCCAGCAGCTTGGGGACTAGCGGAGCTTACAATGAGCAGTTCTTC. Translation: CASSLGTSGAYNEQFF.

The chain couples TRBV5-6 to TRBJ1-1; the D gene is possibly TRBD1 (6 bases). Germline CDR1 is SGHDT and CDR2 is YYEEEE. The CDR3 consists of 12 residues. Trimming shortened V by 4 bases and J by 5 bases, and 9 bases separated the two germline ends. The CDR3 loop is CASSPGTTEAFF. The CDR3 DNA follows: TGTGCCAGCAGCCCCGGGACAACTGAAGCTTTCTTT.

The V call is TRBV5-4, the J call TRBJ2-2; 7 bases align to TRBD2. The CDR3 covers 15 residues. The germline gives CDR1 SGHNT, CDR2 YYREEE (reference sequence). Trimming at V came to 3 bases and at J to 6 bases, leaving 8 bases not matched to a gene. CDR3 nucleotide sequence: TGTGCCAGCAGCTCTGTGGGCGGGAGTTCCGGGGAGCTGTTTTTT. Protein: CASSSVGGSSGELFF.

The rearrangement links TRBV12-5 to TRBJ1-1; no clear D. Trimming cost V 6 bases and J 4 bases, with 6 bases left between them. The CDR3 covers 11 residues. Germline lookup yields CDR1 LGHNT and CDR2 FRNRAP. This chain's CDR3 is CASGRGTEAFF. CDR3 coding DNA: TGTGCTAGTGGACGGGGCACTGAAGCTTTCTTT.

J is TRBJ1-1 and V is TRBV19; weak D call: TRBD1 (5 bases). CDR1 and CDR2 from the germline V gene are LNHDA and SQIVND (reference sequence). The CDR3 runs 15 residues. The germline V and J ends were trimmed by 8 bases and 4 bases, with 20 bases remaining between them. The CDR3 protein is CASEVVSPGGTEAFF. The CDR3 DNA reads as TGTGCCAGTGAAGTAGTCTCCCCCGGGGGCACTGAAGCTTTCTTT.

This chain links TRBV29-1 with TRBJ2-5, with a tentative D call TRBD1 (5 bases). Matching the DNA end better, TRBJ2-7 makes the J call doubtful. The length of the CDR3 is 16 residues. CDR1 and CDR2 (germline): SQVTM, ANQGSEA. The CDR3 sequence is CSVGGSYNPATYEQYF. The CDR3 DNA sequence: TGCAGCGTTGGGGGCAGTTACAACCCCGCAACCTACGAGCAGTACTTC.